Reported below is one T cell receptor beta chain. Its antigen is not identified. Trimming pared 7 bases from V and 6 bases from J, leaving 8 bases between. This CDR3 has 11 amino acids. The germline V gene has CDR1 MDHEN and CDR2 SYDVKM. Sequenced by immunoSEQ multiplex PCR; TCRdb stores in-frame clones only, minus some. The table lists about 160,000 clones, about 90% of them singletons. The data were obtained in a study of T cell responses to AZD1222 COVID-19 vaccine. Regarding the study as a whole: Every sample of the repertoires postdated the peak T cell response. Nearly half of spike-specific TCRs reportedly go after variant regions that carry no mutations.

The receptor was derived from an adult in good health. Here the sequenced sample was peripheral blood, taken on day 0 of MenACWY control vaccination. The chain has TRBV28 and TRBJ2-3; D is unclear. As DNA, the CDR3 is TGTGCCAGCACCACGATGGATACGCAGTATTTT. It codes for CASTTMDTQYF.